The T cell receptor beta chain under discussion was sequenced for a study of shared clonotypes between healthy human individuals. Study summary: The plates for each donor numbered three CD4 naive, three CD4 memory, two CD8 naive and one CD8 memory. Study-wide results and caveats: Tissue TCR repertoires likely differ from these blood-only repertoires. Sequencing depth was predicted to influence how clonotypes are shared among donors.

Donors comprised only Caucasian adults living in Nashville, Tennessee. The table lists this clone with a count of one. The antigen is not known. The CDR3 has 14 residues. From germline, CDR1 is ENHRY and CDR2 SYGVKD. V gave up 5 bases and J gave up 3 bases, with 14 bases separating them. Here immunoSEQ multiplex PCR was the method, and the copy in TCRdb shows in-frame clones only, minus some. Of roughly 1 million clones listed, around 75% are singletons. The sample taken for sequencing was memory CD4+ T cells sorted from blood. Subset meaning: CD45RA-negative fraction. The TCR comes from a man younger than 35 in good health. V is TRBV10-3 and J is TRBJ2-7; D possibly corresponds to TRBD2 (6 bases). The CDR3, as DNA: TGTGCCATCAGTCCCCGGACGGGGGTCTACGAGCAGTACTTC. Translation gives CAISPRTGVYEQYF.